This T cell receptor (beta chain) was identified during a study of cytomegalovirus exposure and HLA in healthy donors (dated by TCRdb to 2016 to 2017). With regard to the full study: An earlier analysis of 587 of the donors reported over 250 Gb of sequence data and 95 million to 140 million unique TCR beta sequences obtained from around 190 million T cells. An early release that covered around 590 HLA-typed donors contained approximately 300 gigabases of sequencing data and 70 million to 100 million unique TCR sequences. Of the 398 genotyped donors, less than 85% were placed in the genetic ancestry cluster associated with self-reported Caucasian donors. The study aimed to test whether signatures of past pathogen exposure could be identified by cataloging public T cell receptors. Using immunosequencing, the study profiled T cell repertoires from some 670 subjects and related those repertoires to cytomegalovirus serostatus. Besides the first cohort of some 670 subjects, a separate validation cohort made up of 120 different subjects was used. To predict cytomegalovirus infection status, the study brought together high-throughput TCR immunosequencing, statistical association of individual TCRs with disease status, and machine learning. A later analysis re-examined previously published TCR beta repertoires from over 500 donors and added high-resolution HLA genotyping to investigate patterns of TCR occurrence. In the later analysis, no new phenotypic data were used to find candidate immune exposures; instead, reliance was placed on TCR beta sequences and their occurrence across donors. To decide whether each TCR beta V gene segment behaved as functional or pseudogenic, an earlier analysis of approximately 620 of the donors relied on high-throughput TCR beta sequencing. Alongside the repertoire data, information on donor age, sex, ethnicity and CMV serostatus was compiled. Genome-wide SNP genotypes for about 65% of the roughly 670 donors were used in a later genetic analysis, which treated that subset as a discovery cohort. All discovery cohort repertoires had been generated using a single sequencing platform. Both class I and class II loci were covered by HLA typing, at four-digit resolution. The number of typed donors differed by locus: 629-630 for A, B, C, DRB1 and DQB1; approximately 520 for DQA1; some 590 for DPA1; and roughly 450 for DPB1. A handful of DR-DQ haplotypes were handled as single units for association and clustering because linkage in the cohort was strong. Across 300 to 500 genotyped donors of the cohort, an average of about 240,000 unique TCR beta nucleotide sequences per donor were sequenced, and roughly a sixth of those sequences were non-productive. What the study reported, not specific to this receptor: Assigning TCR associations to individual alleles was difficult when HLA alleles, especially DR and DQ, strongly co-occurred. According to a later genetic analysis, donors in an Asian-associated ancestry cluster had fewer N-insertions in productive TCRs than the approximately 610-donor mean. According to a later analysis, most CMV-associated TCR beta chains appeared to be HLA-restricted, and the HLA associations seemed to be driven largely by CMV exposure. A later analysis found that HLA-associated TCR beta chains were more clonally expanded and had lower generation probabilities than equally common non-associated chains. In an earlier analysis of fewer than 750 of the donors, most TCR beta V segments were observed in productive rearrangements about 87% or about 30% of the time, broadly matching IMGT annotations. Most TCR sequences were seen in very few donors, while some public TCRs were found in many individuals. The cohort was sequenced for TCR beta chains only, and without alpha or paired-chain data the features that could be detected were limited. The only immune exposure information available for the cohort was CMV serostatus. Correlated functional status among segregating V segments might be attributable to linkage disequilibrium, but an unknown experimental factor could not be ruled out. V-gene and J-gene trimming of TCR beta chains was associated with a missense DCLRE1C variant in a later genetic analysis, and the association was replicated in an independent cohort. The study gave a list of 150 to 200 TCR beta chains associated with cytomegalovirus. In vitro tests confirmed that a few of the cytomegalovirus-associated TCR beta chains recognize cytomegalovirus antigens. Cytomegalovirus status was reported to be diagnosed by the classifier with high specificity and sensitivity in both the original and validation cohorts. The sequencing pipeline was judged likely to have produced a cluster of highly shared sequence variants as a technical artifact. According to a later analysis, parvovirus B19, influenza, CMV and Epstein-Barr virus appeared linked to several top co-occurrence clusters. In a later analysis, 15,000 to 20,000 TCR beta sequences were associated with specific HLA alleles at a false discovery rate of 0.05. The 87-base-pair reads could not distinguish some IMGT-functional V segments, including TRBV6-2 and TRBV6-3, so those segments were excluded. Because counts were too low, about 18 rarely observed V segments, including chromosome 9 orphons, were excluded from the earlier analysis of around 590 of the donors. Sequencing depth was assumed to be roughly uniform across donors in the presence/absence analyses, though that assumption may not hold. A further reported finding was that TCR beta sequences accurately predicted the HLA-A and HLA-B alleles for most subjects in the first cohort. It was suggested by the authors that the approach could potentially be generalized to other disease states and immunological phenotypes. HLA typing was unavailable for some donors at each locus, so association tests used only the typed subset. In a later analysis, TCR association rates were found to vary across HLA loci, with the most associated TCRs seen for DRB1 alleles and the fewest for HLA-C alleles.

According to the germline V gene, CDR1 reads SGHDT and CDR2 reads YYEEEE. From cysteine to phenylalanine, the CDR3 is 15 amino acids long. The CDR3 DNA has 45 bases and is translated from base 1. Germline trimming amounts to 1 base on V and 3 bases on J, with 2 as the count of junction bases outside the gene matches. Libraries were made using the immunoSEQ multiplex PCR assay. For the multiplex PCR, a mixture combining 60 forward primers for TCR Vbeta segments and 13 reverse primers for TCR Jbeta segments was used. The CDR3 region of rearranged TCR beta genes was amplified from genomic DNA by a multiplex PCR assay. The amplified TCR beta libraries were sequenced on the Illumina HiSeq System as 87-base-pair reads. The study's own analysis went as follows. In a later analysis, roughly 80 million unique TCR beta chains were counted across the roughly 610 repertoires, and around 10 million of these chains were shared by at least two donors. To remove PCR and sequencing errors, raw reads were error-corrected and collapsed into unique sequences using a nearest-neighbor algorithm that merged closely related sequences. Alignment of CDR3 sequences to IMGT reference sequences was used to assign V, D and J gene segments. Each retained sequence needed at least a six-nucleotide match to both a V gene segment and a J gene segment. A rearrangement counted as productive if the CDR3 had no stop codons and remained in frame with V and J, and every other rearrangement counted as non-productive. Following IMGT convention, CDR3 was defined as the stretch from the second conserved V-encoded cysteine to the conserved J-encoded phenylalanine. The earlier analysis of about 500 of the donors excluded sequences that lacked an unambiguous match to a single V gene segment. An earlier analysis of a few hundred of the donors called V segments functional above 56.7% productive rearrangements and segregating when the between-donor standard deviation exceeded 5%. A statistical classification framework was built to diagnose cytomegalovirus status from the catalog of TCR beta chain sequences. In a later analysis, TCR nucleotide sequences were compared against IMGT/GENE-DB human TR gene sequences so that V and J genes could be assigned. Using the TCRdist pipeline, a later analysis assigned CDR3 sequences along with most-parsimonious VDJ recombination scenarios. In a later analysis, each TCR beta chain was defined by its CDR3 amino acid sequence together with its V-gene family, and reads without a unique V-gene family were excluded. To address suspected cross-contamination and a sequencing artifact, a later analysis removed 450 to 700 highly shared, low-generation-probability nucleotide sequences. A later analysis calculated a clonal expansion index for each public chain from normalized within-repertoire ranks of inferred template counts. Generation probabilities in a later analysis came from a VDJ recombination model fitted to out-of-frame rearrangements, and those results were checked against IGoR. A later analysis scored TCR-TCR, TCR-HLA and TCR-CMV co-occurrence with hypergeometric tests, applying a repertoire-size bias correction to TCR pairs. False discovery rates were estimated in a later analysis by permuting HLA or CMV assignments 20 times. A later analysis grouped co-occurring TCRs with DBSCAN, adding TCRdist sequence similarity when clustering within HLA-allele-positive subsets. Repertoires with fewer than 30,000 or more than 120,000 public chains, plus five repertoires with anomalous nucleotide sharing, were excluded from co-occurrence clustering. The table comes from immuneACCESS by way of TCRdb, which keeps in-frame sequences with V and J called. Part of the clones is missing from these tables; in studies checked, under half for an unresolved V gene and the rest for unknown reasons. That table gives V, J and clone size, and the DNA gave D and trimming. The sample has about 180,000 clones on record, more than 70% of them singletons. Of the sample, around 0.41% is held by the ten largest clones.

A note on this clone: It has no known antigen specificity. Within one base of it there is no much larger clone, and no base qualities were kept.

The cohort comprised hundreds of healthy bone marrow donors. Cohort members were all nominally healthy when sampled, although unrecorded immune exposures were likely present. The donor was CMV seronegative and belonged to the group of around 350 seronegative cohort members. Every donor gave a peripheral blood sample, and the peripheral blood mononuclear cells from that sample were used for TCR beta sequencing. Genomic DNA was extracted from the blood cell samples with the Qiagen DNeasy Blood Extraction Kit. Material for sequencing was PBMCs. This clonotype was sampled from a boy aged 2 to 10 in good health and CMV-seronegative. The sequence is built from TRBV5-6 and TRBJ2-5; the junction holds 11 bases that match TRBD2. The sequenced DNA: TGTGCCAGCAGCTTGATGACTAGCGGGGAAGAGACCCAGTACTTC. Its translation is CASSLMTSGEETQYF.